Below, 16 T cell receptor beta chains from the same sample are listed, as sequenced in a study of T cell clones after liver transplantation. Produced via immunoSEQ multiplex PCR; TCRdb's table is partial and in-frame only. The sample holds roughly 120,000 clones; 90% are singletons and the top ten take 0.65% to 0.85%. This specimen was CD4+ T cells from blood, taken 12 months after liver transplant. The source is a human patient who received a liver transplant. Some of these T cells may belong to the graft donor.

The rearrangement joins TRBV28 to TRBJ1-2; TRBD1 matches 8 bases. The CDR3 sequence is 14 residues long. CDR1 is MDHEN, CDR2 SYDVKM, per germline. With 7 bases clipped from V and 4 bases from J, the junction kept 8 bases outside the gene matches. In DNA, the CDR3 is TGTGCCAGCAACCCGACAGGGGAGAGCTATGGCTACACCTTC. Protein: CASNPTGESYGYTF.

CDR3 protein: CASRVGGLGTDTQYF. The CDR3 nucleotides read TGTGCCAGCAGAGTTGGAGGACTGGGCACAGATACGCAGTATTTT. The chain has TRBV5-6 and TRBJ2-3; D perhaps matches TRBD2 (5 bases). Trimming pared 5 bases from V and 1 base from J, leaving 14 bases between. Germline values: CDR1 SGHDT, CDR2 YYEEEE. The CDR3 has 15 amino acids. The whole variable domain, filled in from reference TRBV5-6 and TRBJ2-3, reads DAGVTQSPTHLIKTRGQQVTLRCSPKSGHDTVSWYQQALGQGPQFIFQYYEEEERQRGNFPDRFSGHQFPNYSSELNVNALLLGDSALYLCASRVGGLGTDTQYFGPGTRLTVL.

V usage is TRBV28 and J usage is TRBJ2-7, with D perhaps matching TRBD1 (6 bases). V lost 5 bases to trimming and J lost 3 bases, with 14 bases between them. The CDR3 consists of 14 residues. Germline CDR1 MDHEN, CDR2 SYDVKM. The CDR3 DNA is TGTGCCAGCAGTCCCGGACAGAAATTCTACGAGCAGTACTTC. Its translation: CASSPGQKFYEQYF. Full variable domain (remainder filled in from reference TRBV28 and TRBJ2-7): DVKVTQSSRYLVKRTGEKVFLECVQDMDHENMFWYRQDPGLGLRLIYFSYDVKMKEKGDIPEGYSVSREKKERFSLILESASTNQTSMYLCASSPGQKFYEQYFGPGTRLTVT.

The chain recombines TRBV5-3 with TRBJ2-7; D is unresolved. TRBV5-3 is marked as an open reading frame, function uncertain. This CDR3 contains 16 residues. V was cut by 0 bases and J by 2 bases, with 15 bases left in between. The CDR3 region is CARSLDIEIGPYEQYF. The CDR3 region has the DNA TGTGCCAGAAGCTTGGATATCGAAATTGGCCCCTACGAGCAGTACTTC.

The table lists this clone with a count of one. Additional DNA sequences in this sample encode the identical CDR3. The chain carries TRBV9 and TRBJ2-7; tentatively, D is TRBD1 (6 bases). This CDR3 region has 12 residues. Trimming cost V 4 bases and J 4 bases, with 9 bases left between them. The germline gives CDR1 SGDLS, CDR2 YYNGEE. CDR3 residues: CASSPQGYEQYF. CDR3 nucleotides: TGTGCCAGCAGCCCCCAGGGGTACGAGCAGTACTTC. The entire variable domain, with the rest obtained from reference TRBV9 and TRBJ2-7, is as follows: DSGVTQTPKHLITATGQRVTLRCSPRSGDLSVYWYQQSLDQGLQFLIQYYNGEERAKGNILERFSAQQFPDLHSELNLSSLELGDSALYFCASSPQGYEQYFGPGTRLTVT.

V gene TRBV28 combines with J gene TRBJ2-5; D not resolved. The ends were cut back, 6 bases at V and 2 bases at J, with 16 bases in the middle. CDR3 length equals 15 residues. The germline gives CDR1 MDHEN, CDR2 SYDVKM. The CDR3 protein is CASSRTGDWQETQYF. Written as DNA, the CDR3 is TGTGCCAGCAGCCGCACCGGAGACTGGCAAGAGACCCAGTACTTC.

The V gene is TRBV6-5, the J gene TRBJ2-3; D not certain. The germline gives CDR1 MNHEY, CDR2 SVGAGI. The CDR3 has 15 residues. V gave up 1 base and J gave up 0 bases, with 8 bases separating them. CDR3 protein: CASSYFAVSTDTQYF. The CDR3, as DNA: TGTGCCAGCAGTTACTTTGCGGTTAGCACAGATACGCAGTATTTT.

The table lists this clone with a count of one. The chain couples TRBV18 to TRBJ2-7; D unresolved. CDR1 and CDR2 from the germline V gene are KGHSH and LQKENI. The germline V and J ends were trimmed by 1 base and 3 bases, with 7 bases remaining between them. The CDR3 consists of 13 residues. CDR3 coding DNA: TGTGCCAGCTCACCACAAGCAGTCTACGAGCAGTACTTC. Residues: CASSPQAVYEQYF.

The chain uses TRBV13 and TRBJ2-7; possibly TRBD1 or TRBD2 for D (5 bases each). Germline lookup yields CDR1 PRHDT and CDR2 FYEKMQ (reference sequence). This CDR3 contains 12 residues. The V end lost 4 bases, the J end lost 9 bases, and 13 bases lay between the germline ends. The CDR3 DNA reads TGTGCCAGCAGCTCCTCGGGACCCCGGCAGTACTTC. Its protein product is CASSSSGPRQYF.

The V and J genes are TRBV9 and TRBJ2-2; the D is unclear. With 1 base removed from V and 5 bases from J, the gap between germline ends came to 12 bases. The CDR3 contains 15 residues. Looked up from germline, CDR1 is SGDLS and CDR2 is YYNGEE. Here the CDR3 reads CASSVSASLTGELFF. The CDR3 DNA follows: TGTGCCAGCAGCGTAAGTGCCAGCTTAACCGGGGAGCTGTTTTTT.

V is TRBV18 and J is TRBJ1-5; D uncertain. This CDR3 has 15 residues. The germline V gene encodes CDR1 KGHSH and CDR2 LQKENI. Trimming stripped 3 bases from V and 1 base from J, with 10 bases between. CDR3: CASSPSGRSNQPQHF. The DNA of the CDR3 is TGTGCCAGCTCACCGTCAGGCCGGAGCAATCAGCCCCAGCATTTT.

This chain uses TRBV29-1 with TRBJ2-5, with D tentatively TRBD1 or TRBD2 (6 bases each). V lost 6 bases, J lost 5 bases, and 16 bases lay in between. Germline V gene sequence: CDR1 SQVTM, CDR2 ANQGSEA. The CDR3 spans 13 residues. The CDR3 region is CSVARGPGETQYF. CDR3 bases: TGCAGCGTGGCTCGGGGGCCCGGGGAGACCCAGTACTTC.

The CDR3 bases are TGTGCCAGCAACGCCGATCAAAACACCGGGGAGCTGTTTTTT. This codes for CASNADQNTGELFF. This chain joins TRBV11-3 and TRBJ2-2; D is undetermined. The V and J ends lost 7 bases and 2 bases respectively, with 11 bases between them. CDR3 size: 14 residues. Germline loops: CDR1 SGHNT, CDR2 YENEEA. Full variable domain (missing parts from reference TRBV11-3 and TRBJ2-2): EAGVVQSPRYKIIEKKQPVAFWCNPISGHNTLYWYLQNLGQGPELLIRYENEEAVDDSQLPKDRFSAERLKGVDSTLKIQPAELGDSAVYLCASNADQNTGELFFGEGSRLTVL.

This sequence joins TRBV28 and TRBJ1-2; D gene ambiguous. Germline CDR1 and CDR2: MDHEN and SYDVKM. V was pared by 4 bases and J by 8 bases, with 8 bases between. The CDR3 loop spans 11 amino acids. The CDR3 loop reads CASSYKDGYTF. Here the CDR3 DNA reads TGTGCCAGCAGTTACAAGGACGGCTACACCTTC.

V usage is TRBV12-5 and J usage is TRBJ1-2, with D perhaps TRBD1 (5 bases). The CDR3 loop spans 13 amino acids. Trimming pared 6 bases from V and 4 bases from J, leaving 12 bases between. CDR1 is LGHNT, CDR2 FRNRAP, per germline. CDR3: CASGKQEAYGYTF. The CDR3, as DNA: TGTGCTAGTGGAAAACAGGAGGCCTATGGCTACACCTTC. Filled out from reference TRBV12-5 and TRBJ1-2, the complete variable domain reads DARVTQTPRHKVTEMGQEVTMRCQPILGHNTVFWYRQTMMQGLELLAYFRNRAPLDDSGMPKDRFSAEMPDATLATLKIQPSEPRDSAVYFCASGKQEAYGYTFGSGTRLTVV.

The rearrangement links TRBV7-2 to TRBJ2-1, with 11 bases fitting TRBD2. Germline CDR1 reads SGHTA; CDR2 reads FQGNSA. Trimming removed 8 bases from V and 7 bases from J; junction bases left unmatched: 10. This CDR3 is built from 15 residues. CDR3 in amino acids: CASATSGSPVNEQFF. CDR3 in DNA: TGTGCCAGCGCCACTAGCGGGAGTCCGGTAAATGAGCAGTTCTTC. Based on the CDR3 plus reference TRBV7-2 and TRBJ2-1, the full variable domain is GAGVSQSPSNKVTEKGKDVELRCDPISGHTALYWYRQSLGQGLEFLIYFQGNSAPDKSGLPSDRFSAERTGGSVSTLTIQRTQQEDSAVYLCASATSGSPVNEQFFGPGTRLTVL.